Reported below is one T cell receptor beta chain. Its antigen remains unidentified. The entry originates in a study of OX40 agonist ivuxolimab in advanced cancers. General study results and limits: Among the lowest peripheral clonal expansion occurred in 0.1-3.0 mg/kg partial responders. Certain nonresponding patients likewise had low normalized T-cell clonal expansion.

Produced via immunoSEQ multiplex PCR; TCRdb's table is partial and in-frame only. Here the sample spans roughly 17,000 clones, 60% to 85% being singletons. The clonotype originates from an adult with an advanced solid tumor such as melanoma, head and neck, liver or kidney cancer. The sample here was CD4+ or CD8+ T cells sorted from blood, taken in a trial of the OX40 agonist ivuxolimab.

CDR3 protein: CASSAPDRGLNEQFF. CDR3 coding DNA: TGTGCCAGCAGTGCCCCAGACAGGGGGCTCAATGAGCAGTTCTTC. The chain carries TRBV6-5 and TRBJ2-1, with 10 bases aligning to TRBD1. The V and J ends lost 5 bases and 6 bases, in that order; junction bases with no gene match: 7. Per the germline V gene, CDR1 is MNHEY and CDR2 is SVGAGI. This CDR3 has 15 residues.